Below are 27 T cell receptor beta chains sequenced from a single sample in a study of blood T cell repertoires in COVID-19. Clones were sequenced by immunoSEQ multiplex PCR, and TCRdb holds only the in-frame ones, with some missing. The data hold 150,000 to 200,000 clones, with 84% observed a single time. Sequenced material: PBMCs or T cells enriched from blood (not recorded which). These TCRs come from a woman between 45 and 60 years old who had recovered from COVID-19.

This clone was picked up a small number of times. The CDR3 DNA reads as TGTGCCAGCAGTTACCGGTGGACCACAGGGACGCAGTATTTT. Amino acid sequence: CASSYRWTTGTQYF. The chain links TRBV28 to TRBJ2-3; possibly TRBD1 for D (6 bases). CDR3 length: 14 amino acids. CDR1 is MDHEN, CDR2 SYDVKM, per germline. Trimming took 4 bases from V and 9 from J, leaving 17 bases between them.

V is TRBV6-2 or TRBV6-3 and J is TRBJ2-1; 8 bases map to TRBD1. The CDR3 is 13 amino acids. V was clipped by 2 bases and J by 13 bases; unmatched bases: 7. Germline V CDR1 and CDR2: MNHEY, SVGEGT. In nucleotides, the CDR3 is TGTGCCAGCAGTTACATCCGGGACAGGACTCAGTTCTTC. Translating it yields CASSYIRDRTQFF.

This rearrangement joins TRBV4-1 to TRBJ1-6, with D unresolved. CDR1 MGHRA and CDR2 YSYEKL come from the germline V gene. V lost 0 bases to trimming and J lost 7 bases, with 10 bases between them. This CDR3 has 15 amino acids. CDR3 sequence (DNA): TGCGCCAGCAGCCAAGATCCGGGTAGGAATTCACCCCTCCACTTT. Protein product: CASSQDPGRNSPLHF.

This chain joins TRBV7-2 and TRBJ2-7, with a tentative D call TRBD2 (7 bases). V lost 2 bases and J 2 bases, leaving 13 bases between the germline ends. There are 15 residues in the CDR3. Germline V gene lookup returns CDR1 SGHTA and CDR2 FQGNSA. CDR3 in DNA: TGTGCCAGCAGCTTATCGGCGGGGGCTGCCTACGAGCAGTACTTC. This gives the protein CASSLSAGAAYEQYF.

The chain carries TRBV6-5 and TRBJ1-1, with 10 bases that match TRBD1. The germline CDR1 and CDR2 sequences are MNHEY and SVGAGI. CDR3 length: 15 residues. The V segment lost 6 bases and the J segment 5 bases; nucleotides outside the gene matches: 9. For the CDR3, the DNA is TGTGCCAGCAGGGTGACCGGGACAGGGGTTACTGAAGCTTTCTTT. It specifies CASRVTGTGVTEAFF.

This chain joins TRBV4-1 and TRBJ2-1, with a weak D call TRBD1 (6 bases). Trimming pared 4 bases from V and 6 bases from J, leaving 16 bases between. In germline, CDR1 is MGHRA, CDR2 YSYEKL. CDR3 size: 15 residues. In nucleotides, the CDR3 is TGCGCCAGCAGCCTTGGGTACGGACAGAGCAATGAGCAGTTCTTC. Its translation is CASSLGYGQSNEQFF.

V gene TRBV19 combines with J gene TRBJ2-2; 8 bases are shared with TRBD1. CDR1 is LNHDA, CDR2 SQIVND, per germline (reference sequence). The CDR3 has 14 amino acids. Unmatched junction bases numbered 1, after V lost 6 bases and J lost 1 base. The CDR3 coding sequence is TGTGCCAGTAGGGACAGGGTGAACACCGGGGAGCTGTTTTTT. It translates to CASRDRVNTGELFF.

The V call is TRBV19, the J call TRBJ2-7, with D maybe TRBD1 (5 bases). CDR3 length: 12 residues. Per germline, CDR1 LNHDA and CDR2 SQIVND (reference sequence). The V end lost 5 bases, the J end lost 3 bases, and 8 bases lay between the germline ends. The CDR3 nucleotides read TGTGCCAGTAGTGACAGTCGCTACGAGCAGTACTTC. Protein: CASSDSRYEQYF.

In nucleotides, the CDR3 is TGTGCCAGCAGTTACAGGGGAACCTCTGGGGCCAACGTCCTGACTTTC. Protein product: CASSYRGTSGANVLTF. This rearrangement joins TRBV27 to TRBJ2-6; TRBD1 matches 7 bases. CDR1 MNHEY and CDR2 SMNVEV come from the germline V gene (reference sequence). This CDR3 region has 16 residues. V lost 4 bases and J lost 0; bases outside the gene matches: 3.

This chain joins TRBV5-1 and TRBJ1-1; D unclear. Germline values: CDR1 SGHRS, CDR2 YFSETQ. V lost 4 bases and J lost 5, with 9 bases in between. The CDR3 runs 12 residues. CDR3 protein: CASSAGRTEAFF. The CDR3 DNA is TGCGCCAGCAGCGCGGGGAGGACTGAAGCTTTCTTT.

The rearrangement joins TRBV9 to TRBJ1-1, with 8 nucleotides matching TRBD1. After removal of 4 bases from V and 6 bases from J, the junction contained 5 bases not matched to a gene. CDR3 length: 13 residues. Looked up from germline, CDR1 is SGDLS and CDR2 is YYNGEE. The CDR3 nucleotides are TGTGCCAGCAGCTCCCGGACAGGGTCTGAAGCTTTCTTT. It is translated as CASSSRTGSEAFF.

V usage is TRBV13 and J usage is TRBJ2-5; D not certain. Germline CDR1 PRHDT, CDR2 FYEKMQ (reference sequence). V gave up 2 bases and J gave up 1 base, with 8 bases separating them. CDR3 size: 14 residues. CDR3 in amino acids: CASSLRGVQETQYF. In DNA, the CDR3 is TGTGCCAGCAGCTTACGAGGCGTCCAAGAGACCCAGTACTTC.

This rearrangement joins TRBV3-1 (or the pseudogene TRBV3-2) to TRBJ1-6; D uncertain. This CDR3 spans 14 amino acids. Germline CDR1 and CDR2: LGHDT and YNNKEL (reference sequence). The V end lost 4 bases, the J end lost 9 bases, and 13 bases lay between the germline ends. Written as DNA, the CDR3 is TGTGCCAGCAGCCGGGTCGGGCGGGGTTCACCCCTCCACTTT. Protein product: CASSRVGRGSPLHF.

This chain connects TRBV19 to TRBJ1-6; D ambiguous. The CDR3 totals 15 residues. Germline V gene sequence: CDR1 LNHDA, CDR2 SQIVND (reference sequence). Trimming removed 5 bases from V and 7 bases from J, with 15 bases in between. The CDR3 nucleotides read TGTGCCAGTAGTCACCGACTCAAGCCGAATTCACCCCTCCACTTT. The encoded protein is CASSHRLKPNSPLHF.

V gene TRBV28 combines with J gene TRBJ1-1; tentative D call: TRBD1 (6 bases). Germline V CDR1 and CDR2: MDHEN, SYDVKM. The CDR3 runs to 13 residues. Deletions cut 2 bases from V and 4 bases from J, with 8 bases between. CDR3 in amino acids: CASSLMGATEAFF. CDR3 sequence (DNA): TGTGCCAGCAGTTTAATGGGGGCCACTGAAGCTTTCTTT. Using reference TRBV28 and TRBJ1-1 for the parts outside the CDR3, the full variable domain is DVKVTQSSRYLVKRTGEKVFLECVQDMDHENMFWYRQDPGLGLRLIYFSYDVKMKEKGDIPEGYSVSREKKERFSLILESASTNQTSMYLCASSLMGATEAFFGQGTRLTVV.

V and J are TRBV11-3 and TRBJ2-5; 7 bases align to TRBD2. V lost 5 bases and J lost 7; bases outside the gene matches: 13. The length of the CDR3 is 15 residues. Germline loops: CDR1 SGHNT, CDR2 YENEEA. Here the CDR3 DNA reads TGTGCCAGCAGCCCCACCACCCGGTCGGGGGGGACCCAGTACTTC. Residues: CASSPTTRSGGTQYF.

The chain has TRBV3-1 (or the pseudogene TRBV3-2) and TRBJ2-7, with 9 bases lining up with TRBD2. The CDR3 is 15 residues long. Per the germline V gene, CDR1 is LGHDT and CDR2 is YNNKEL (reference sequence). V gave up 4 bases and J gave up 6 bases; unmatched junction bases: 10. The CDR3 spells CASSRLAGVGAEQYF. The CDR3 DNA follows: TGTGCCAGCAGCCGTTTAGCGGGAGTTGGGGCCGAGCAGTACTTC.

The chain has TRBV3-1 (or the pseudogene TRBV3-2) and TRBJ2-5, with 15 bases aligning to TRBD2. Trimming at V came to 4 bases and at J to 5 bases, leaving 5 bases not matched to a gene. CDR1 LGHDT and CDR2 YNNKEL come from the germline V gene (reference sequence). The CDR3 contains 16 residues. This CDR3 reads CASSRGLAGGPETQYF. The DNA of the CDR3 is TGTGCCAGCAGCCGTGGACTAGCGGGAGGGCCGGAGACCCAGTACTTC.

The CDR3 here is CASSLNSGGAYADTQYF. CDR3 bases: TGTGCCAGCAGCTTAAATAGCGGGGGGGCTTATGCAGATACGCAGTATTTT. This chain links TRBV11-3 with TRBJ2-3; 11 bases fit TRBD2. The CDR3 length is 17 residues. The V and J ends lost 2 bases and 4 bases, in that order; junction bases with no gene match: 8. Germline assignment: CDR1 SGHNT and CDR2 YENEEA.

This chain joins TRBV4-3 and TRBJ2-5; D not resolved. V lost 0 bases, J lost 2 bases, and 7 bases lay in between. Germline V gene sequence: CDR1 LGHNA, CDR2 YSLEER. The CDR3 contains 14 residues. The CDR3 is CASSQERLQETQYF. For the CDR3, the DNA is TGCGCCAGCAGCCAAGAACGGTTACAAGAGACCCAGTACTTC.

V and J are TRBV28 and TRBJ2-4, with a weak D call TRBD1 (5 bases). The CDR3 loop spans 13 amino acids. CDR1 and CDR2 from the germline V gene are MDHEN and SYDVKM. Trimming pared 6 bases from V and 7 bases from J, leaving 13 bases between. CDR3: CASRQQQVNIQYF. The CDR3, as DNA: TGTGCCAGCAGGCAACAACAGGTGAACATTCAGTACTTC.

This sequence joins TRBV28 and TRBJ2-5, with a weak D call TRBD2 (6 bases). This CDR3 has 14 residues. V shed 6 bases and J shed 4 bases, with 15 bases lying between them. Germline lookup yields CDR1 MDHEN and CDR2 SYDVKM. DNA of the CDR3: TGTGCCAGCAGACTTACGGGACTTTTAGAGACCCAGTACTTC. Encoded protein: CASRLTGLLETQYF.

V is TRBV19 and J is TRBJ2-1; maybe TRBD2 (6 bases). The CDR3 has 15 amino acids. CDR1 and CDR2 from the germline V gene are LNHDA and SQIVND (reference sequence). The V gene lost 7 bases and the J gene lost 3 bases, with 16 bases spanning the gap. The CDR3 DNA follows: TGTGCCAGTATGAGTTCCCGGACTATCTACAATGAGCAGTTCTTC. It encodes CASMSSRTIYNEQFF.

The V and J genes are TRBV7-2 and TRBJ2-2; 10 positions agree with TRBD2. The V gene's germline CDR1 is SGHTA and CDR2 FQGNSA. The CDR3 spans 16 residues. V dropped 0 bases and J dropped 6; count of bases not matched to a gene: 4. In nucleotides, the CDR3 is TGTGCCAGCAGCTTAGCCCTCAGCGGGAGGGCCGGGGAGCTGTTTTTT. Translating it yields CASSLALSGRAGELFF.

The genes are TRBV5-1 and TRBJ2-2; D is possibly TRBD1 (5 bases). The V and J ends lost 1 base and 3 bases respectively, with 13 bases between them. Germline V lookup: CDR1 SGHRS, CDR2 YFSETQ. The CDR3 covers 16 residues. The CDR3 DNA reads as TGCGCCAGCAGCTTGAATCCAGGGCTAGACACCGGGGAGCTGTTTTTT. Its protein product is CASSLNPGLDTGELFF. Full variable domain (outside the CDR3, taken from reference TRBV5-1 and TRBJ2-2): KAGVTQTPRYLIKTRGQQVTLSCSPISGHRSVSWYQQTPGQGLQFLFEYFSETQRNKGNFPGRFSGRQFSNSRSEMNVSTLELGDSALYLCASSLNPGLDTGELFFGEGSRLTVL.

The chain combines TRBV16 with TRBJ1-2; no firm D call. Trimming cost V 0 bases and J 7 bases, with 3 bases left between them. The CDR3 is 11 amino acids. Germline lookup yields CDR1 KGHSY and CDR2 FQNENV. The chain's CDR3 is CASSQSSGYTF. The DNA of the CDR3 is TGTGCCAGCAGCCAATCCAGTGGCTACACCTTC.

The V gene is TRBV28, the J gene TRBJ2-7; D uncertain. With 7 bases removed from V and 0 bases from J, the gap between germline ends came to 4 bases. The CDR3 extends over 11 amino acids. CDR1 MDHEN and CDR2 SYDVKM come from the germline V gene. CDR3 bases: TGTGCCAGCACCCTCTCCTACGAGCAGTACTTC. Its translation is CASTLSYEQYF.